This TCR beta chain was captured in a study of control samples from healthy donors and cancer patients. CDR1 and CDR2 (germline): ENHRY, SYGVKD. The length of the CDR3 is 17 residues. The V segment lost 2 bases and the J segment 0 bases; nucleotides outside the gene matches: 3. TCRdb keeps only in-frame clones here, not all; method: immunoSEQ multiplex PCR. The repertoire includes more than 150,000 clones, 90% to 95% of them detected once, and about 0.64% sits in the top ten. Sequenced: blood. This TCR was sampled from a woman aged 25 to 39 in good health. J is TRBJ2-3 and V is TRBV10-3; 12 bases agree with TRBD2. CDR3 nucleotide sequence: TGTGCCATCAGTGAGATTGGGACTAGCGGGAGCACAGATACGCAGTATTTT. Translation: CAISEIGTSGSTDTQYF.